This T cell receptor (beta chain) was found in a study of T cell responses to AZD1222 COVID-19 vaccine. General study findings and limits: Of spike-specific TCRs, nearly half reportedly target regions left unmutated in variants. Spike-specific TCR breadth and depth grew following two AZD1222 doses. Females outnumbered males among donors, who were mostly white British; clonal diversity was possibly underestimated.

Note on this clone: Its specificity is unknown.

Generated by immunoSEQ multiplex PCR, the TCRdb table keeps only in-frame clones and is missing some. The sample carries 150,000 to 200,000 clones, about nine tenths recorded once. The CDR3 has 13 amino acids. Germline V gene data show CDR1 as LGHDT and CDR2 as YNNKEL (reference sequence). The trim removed 4 bases at V and 8 bases at J, leaving 2 bases unmatched. This rearrangement joins TRBV3-1 (or the pseudogene TRBV3-2) to TRBJ1-1; 12 bases fit TRBD1. Sequenced material: peripheral blood, taken on day 0 of MenACWY control vaccination. This TCR came from an adult in good health. The CDR3 nucleotides are TGTGCCAGCAGCCTGGGACAGGGGGCCGAAGCTTTCTTT. Translated: CASSLGQGAEAFF.